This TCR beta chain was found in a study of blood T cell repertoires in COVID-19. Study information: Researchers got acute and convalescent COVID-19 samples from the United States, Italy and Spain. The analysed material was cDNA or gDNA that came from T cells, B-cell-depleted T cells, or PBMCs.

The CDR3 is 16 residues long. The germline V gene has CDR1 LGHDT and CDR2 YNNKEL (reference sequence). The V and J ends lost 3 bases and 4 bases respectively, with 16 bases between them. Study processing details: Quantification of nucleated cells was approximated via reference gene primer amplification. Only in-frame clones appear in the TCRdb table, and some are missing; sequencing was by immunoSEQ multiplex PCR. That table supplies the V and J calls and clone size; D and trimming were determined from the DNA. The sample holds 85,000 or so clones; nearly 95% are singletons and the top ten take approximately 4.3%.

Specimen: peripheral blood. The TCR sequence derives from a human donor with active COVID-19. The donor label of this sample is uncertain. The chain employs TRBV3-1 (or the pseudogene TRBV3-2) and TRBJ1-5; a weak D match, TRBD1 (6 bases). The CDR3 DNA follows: TGTGCCAGCAGCCAGGGGACCGGACAGCTAAATCAGCCCCAGCATTTT. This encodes CASSQGTGQLNQPQHF.